This T cell receptor (beta chain) was recovered during a study of early T cells in non-severe SARS-CoV-2 infection. One entry per CDR3 protein, called by TCRdb with MiXCR from the 5' RACE reads. The repertoire has 69,000 or so distinct CDR3 sequences, around a tenth of them found once; the top ten carry 5.9%. V shed 4 bases and J 0 bases; nucleotides not matched to a gene: 6. The V gene's germline CDR1 is LGHDT and CDR2 YNNKEL (reference sequence). The CDR3 is 16 residues long. The sample comprised whole blood. The genes are TRBV3-1 and TRBJ1-3, with 7 bases lining up with TRBD1. The TCR comes from an adult who was a healthcare worker with PCR-confirmed SARS-CoV-2 infection or an uninfected control (not recorded which). The CDR3 DNA follows: TGTGCCAGCAGCCCCTCAGGGGGTAGCTCTGGAAACACCATATATTTT. It translates to CASSPSGGSSGNTIYF.